The 27 T cell receptor beta chains given below trace back to one sample, sequenced in a study of monozygotic twins with inflammatory bowel disease. TCRdb reworked the 5' RACE reads into one entry per CDR3 protein, no DNA. The sample's table shows about 450,000 distinct CDR3 sequences. Material for sequencing was blood. These receptors were collected from a human donor with ulcerative colitis or Crohn's disease, or a healthy co-twin of an affected twin (not recorded which).

The V call is TRBV7-9, the J call TRBJ1-5. Germline values: CDR1 SEHNR, CDR2 FQNEAQ (reference sequence). The length of the CDR3 is 15 residues. The CDR3 here is CASSFSGGEGQPQHF.

The chain recombines TRBV29-1 with TRBJ1-2; TCRdb indicates TRBD1, and absent DNA this call remains unverified. Germline values: CDR1 SQVTM, CDR2 ANQGSEA. The CDR3 covers 13 residues. CDR3 in amino acids: CSALGKEGEGYTF.

The chain links TRBV20-1 to TRBJ2-1; the D call from TCRdb, TRBD2, cannot be confirmed without DNA. The CDR3 length is 14 residues. The V gene's germline CDR1 is DFQATT and CDR2 SNEGSKA (reference sequence). The CDR3: CSAGPYRSHNEQFF.

The chain links TRBV7-9 to TRBJ2-2; there is no DNA to check the TCRdb D call of TRBD2. The germline gives CDR1 SEHNR, CDR2 FQNEAQ (reference sequence). The CDR3 length is 17 residues. The CDR3 sequence: CASSLGPLAANTGELFF.

The rearrangement links TRBV27 to TRBJ2-1; absent DNA, TCRdb's TRBD2 call cannot be checked. The CDR3 is 15 residues long. The V gene's germline CDR1 is MNHEY and CDR2 SMNVEV (reference sequence). The CDR3 spells CASSPSGGARNEQFF.

The chain couples TRBV7-9 to TRBJ1-2; without DNA, the TCRdb call of TRBD1 cannot be checked. The CDR3 totals 14 residues. Germline CDR1 and CDR2: SEHNR and FQNEAQ (reference sequence). CDR3 residues: CASSEGGGQYGYTF.

The V call is TRBV19, the J call TRBJ2-5. Germline V lookup: CDR1 LNHDA, CDR2 SQIVND (reference sequence). This CDR3 has 12 residues. The CDR3 reads CASSIGYETQYF.

The CDR3 region is CASSPTRDFGEQFF. The V and J genes are TRBV7-2 and TRBJ2-1; TCRdb calls TRBD2, which cannot be checked without DNA. Germline V gene data show CDR1 as SGHTA and CDR2 as FQGNSA. This CDR3 comprises 14 residues.

This sequence joins TRBV6-2 or TRBV6-3 and TRBJ1-2; checking the TCRdb D call of TRBD1 is not possible without DNA. Germline V lookup: CDR1 MNHEY, CDR2 SVGEGT. The CDR3 totals 16 residues. The CDR3 spells CASSSPDRDRDYGYTF.

The chain links TRBV7-2 to TRBJ1-1. CDR1 is SGHTA, CDR2 FQGNSA, per germline. This CDR3 contains 12 residues. CDR3 region: CASSLVRREAFF.

J is TRBJ2-3 and V is TRBV10-3; the D call from TCRdb, TRBD2, cannot be confirmed without DNA. From germline, CDR1 is ENHRY and CDR2 SYGVKD. This CDR3 comprises 15 residues. The CDR3: CAISESLAGADTQYF.

This chain joins TRBV30 and TRBJ2-3; the TRBD2 assignment by TCRdb is unverifiable without DNA. There are 14 residues in the CDR3. CDR1 is GTSNPN and CDR2 is SVGIG in the germline V gene (reference sequence). CDR3: CAWRGAGPPDTQYF.

J is TRBJ1-3 and V is TRBV3-1; TCRdb calls TRBD1, which cannot be checked without DNA. CDR1 is LGHDT and CDR2 is YNNKEL in the germline V gene (reference sequence). The CDR3 loop spans 16 amino acids. CDR3 in amino acids: CASSQVTAPSGNTIYF.

This rearrangement joins TRBV2 to TRBJ1-1. Per germline, CDR1 SNHLY and CDR2 FYNNEI. The CDR3 contains 12 residues. CDR3 in amino acids: CASSFSSFEAFF.

The chain carries TRBV6-1 and TRBJ2-1; TCRdb calls TRBD2, which cannot be checked without DNA. Per the germline V gene, CDR1 is MNHNS and CDR2 is SASEGT. CDR3 length: 15 amino acids. The CDR3 sequence: CASSGMSSGGNEQFF.

The chain links TRBV12-5 to TRBJ2-3; TCRdb names TRBD1, which stays unverified in the absence of DNA. Per germline, CDR1 LGHNT and CDR2 FRNRAP. CDR3 length: 16 residues. CDR3: CASGFPAAADTDTQYF. The full variable domain, completed using reference TRBV12-5 and TRBJ2-3, is DARVTQTPRHKVTEMGQEVTMRCQPILGHNTVFWYRQTMMQGLELLAYFRNRAPLDDSGMPKDRFSAEMPDATLATLKIQPSEPRDSAVYFCASGFPAAADTDTQYFGPGTRLTVL.

CDR3 protein: CSASSGGATYEQYF. V usage is TRBV20-1 and J usage is TRBJ2-7; TCRdb's D gene call, TRBD1, goes unchecked for lack of DNA. The CDR3 has 14 residues. Germline-derived CDR1 and CDR2 are DFQATT and SNEGSKA (reference sequence).

This chain connects TRBV20-1 to TRBJ2-1. The CDR3 sequence is 12 residues long. Germline V gene lookup returns CDR1 DFQATT and CDR2 SNEGSKA (reference sequence). The CDR3 reads CSARGGYNEQFF.

The chain combines TRBV2 with TRBJ2-2; TCRdb returns TRBD1, unconfirmable since there is no DNA. Germline-derived CDR1 and CDR2 are SNHLY and FYNNEI. The CDR3 extends over 15 amino acids. The CDR3 region is CASSKQGANTGELFF. Combining the CDR3 with reference TRBV2 and TRBJ2-2 gives the whole variable domain EPEVTQTPSHQVTQMGQEVILRCVPISNHLYFYWYRQILGQKVEFLVSFYNNEISEKSEIFDDQFSVERPDGSNFTLKIRSTKLEDSAMYFCASSKQGANTGELFFGEGSRLTVL.

The gene calls are TRBV20-1 and TRBJ1-6. Germline V gene sequence: CDR1 DFQATT, CDR2 SNEGSKA (reference sequence). This CDR3 contains 13 residues. Here the CDR3 reads CSARDREVSPLHF.

This chain uses TRBV6-2 or TRBV6-3 with TRBJ2-3; TCRdb names TRBD2, which stays unverified in the absence of DNA. Germline V lookup: CDR1 MNHEY, CDR2 SVGEGT. The CDR3 spans 14 residues. CDR3 region: CASIQDYDTYTQYF.

The chain's CDR3 is CASSLTQEQFF. The gene calls are TRBV7-2 and TRBJ2-1. CDR1 SGHTA and CDR2 FQGNSA come from the germline V gene. The CDR3 contains 11 residues. The entire variable domain, with the rest obtained from reference TRBV7-2 and TRBJ2-1, is as follows: GAGVSQSPSNKVTEKGKDVELRCDPISGHTALYWYRQSLGQGLEFLIYFQGNSAPDKSGLPSDRFSAERTGGSVSTLTIQRTQQEDSAVYLCASSLTQEQFFGPGTRLTVL.

The V and J genes are TRBV7-9 and TRBJ2-3; TCRdb names TRBD1, which stays unverified in the absence of DNA. The CDR3 contains 17 residues. CDR1 and CDR2 from the germline V gene are SEHNR and FQNEAQ (reference sequence). The CDR3 is CASSPVWGERGTDTQYF. Full variable domain (rest looked up from reference TRBV7-9 and TRBJ2-3): DTGVSQNPRHKITKRGQNVTFRCDPISEHNRLYWYRQTLGQGPEFLTYFQNEAQLEKSRLLSDRFSAERPKGSFSTLEIQRTEQGDSAMYLCASSPVWGERGTDTQYFGPGTRLTVL.

The rearrangement uses TRBV6-5 and TRBJ2-1; TCRdb returns TRBD2, unconfirmable since there is no DNA. This CDR3 is built from 17 residues. Germline V gene lookup returns CDR1 MNHEY and CDR2 SVGAGI. Here the CDR3 reads CASSYSGLAGGINEQFF.

The V gene is TRBV3-1, the J gene TRBJ1-3. Germline-derived CDR1 and CDR2 are LGHDT and YNNKEL (reference sequence). The CDR3 length is 14 residues. CDR3 amino acids: CASSQAGGGNTIYF.

V is TRBV30 and J is TRBJ2-7. CDR3 length: 14 residues. Germline CDR1 GTSNPN, CDR2 SVGIG (reference sequence). CDR3: CAWSVLDVLYEQYF. The complete variable domain, with remaining parts taken from reference TRBV30 and TRBJ2-7, reads SQTIHQWPATLVQPVGSPLSLECTVEGTSNPNLYWYRQAAGRGLQLLFYSVGIGQISSEVPQNLSASRPQDRQFILSSKKLLLSDSGFYLCAWSVLDVLYEQYFGPGTRLTVT.

The rearrangement joins TRBV6-2 or TRBV6-3 to TRBJ2-7; the TCRdb D gene call, TRBD1, has no DNA to confirm it. CDR3 length equals 14 residues. Looked up from germline, CDR1 is MNHEY and CDR2 is SVGEGT. The CDR3 protein is CASSPPGRSYEQYF.